The clone carrying this T cell receptor beta chain was found many times. Antigen unknown. The data were obtained in a study of T cells in Graves' hyperthyroidism and ophthalmopathy. Findings and caveats of the study: Blood also contained most expanded thyroid clonotypes above 0.001.

The V gene lost 0 bases and the J gene lost 6 bases, with 2 bases spanning the gap. Germline V gene sequence: CDR1 KGHDR, CDR2 SFDVKD. This CDR3 is built from 12 residues. Amplification of TCR beta CDR3 regions used RNA as the template. HTBI primers drove first-round RT-PCR of the TCR CDR3. TCRdb re-derived calls from the multiplex PCR reads in MiXCR, one entry per CDR3 protein. The sample includes around 450,000 distinct CDR3 sequences, approximately 14% of them seen just once. The chain links TRBV24-1 to TRBJ2-1; D is unresolved. The clonotype was recovered from a woman under 30 with Graves' hyperthyroidism. The sequencing sample was made of blood. The CDR3 sequence: CATSDLGNEQFF. CDR3 bases: TGTGCCACCAGTGATTTGGGCAATGAGCAGTTCTTC.